This T cell receptor (beta chain) emerged from a study of tumor-infiltrating lymphocytes in oesophageal squamous cell carcinoma. The germline V gene has CDR1 SGHDN and CDR2 FVKESK. The CDR3 covers 13 residues. The V end was cut by 0 bases, the J end by 6 bases, with 6 bases between. TCRdb independently ran MiXCR on the PCR reads; one entry per CDR3 protein. The sample records 15,000 to 20,000 distinct CDR3 sequences, around 43% being singletons. At least ten counts were recorded for this clonotype. The source material was normal esophageal tissue next to the tumor. The chain joins TRBV14 to TRBJ2-1, with D uncertain. This TCR was sampled from a female donor with esophageal squamous cell carcinoma. DNA of the CDR3: TGTGCCAGCAGCCAAGAAGCCGCCAATGAGCAGTTCTTC. This translates into CASSQEAANEQFF. The full variable domain, in which reference TRBV14 and TRBJ2-1 provide the parts outside the CDR3, is EAGVTQFPSHSVIEKGQTVTLRCDPISGHDNLYWYRRVMGKEIKFLLHFVKESKQDESGMPNNRFLAERTGGTYSTLKVQPAELEDSGVYFCASSQEAANEQFFGPGTRLTVL.